This T cell receptor beta chain emerged from a study of T cell responses to AZD1222 COVID-19 vaccine. On the study more broadly: Second-dose schedules of about 4 or about 12 weeks were combined. General study results and limits: Regions 160-218 and 743-854 held dominance among vaccine-associated CD4 TCRs, which spanned spike. Among the donors, most were white British and more were female, and clonal diversity was possibly underestimated.

Produced via immunoSEQ multiplex PCR; TCRdb's table is partial and in-frame only. The sample consists of 30,000 to 35,000 clones, roughly 90% of them appearing once. Trimming cost V 7 bases and J 0 bases, with 8 bases left between them. The CDR3 contains 13 residues. CDR1 and CDR2 from the germline V gene are MDHEN and SYDVKM. Worth noting for this clone: Its antigen is still unknown.

This TCR derives from an adult in good health. The specimen was peripheral blood, collected on day 0 of AZD1222 vaccination. The genes are TRBV28 and TRBJ2-3; D remains ambiguous. CDR3 amino acids: CASMELSTDTQYF. The CDR3 DNA reads as TGTGCCAGCATGGAACTCAGCACAGATACGCAGTATTTT.